This T cell receptor beta chain derives from a study of cytomegalovirus exposure and HLA in healthy donors (dated by TCRdb to about 2017). Describing the broader study: In an earlier analysis of about 560 of the donors, 250 to 350 Gb of sequence data and just under 120 million unique TCR beta sequences from about 180 million T cells were reported. An early release covering around 630 HLA-typed donors comprised about 320 gigabases of sequencing data and tens of millions of unique TCR sequences. Of the 398 genotyped donors, 81% fell in the genetic ancestry cluster associated with self-reported Caucasian donors. The aim of the study was to test whether cataloging public T cell receptors could identify signatures of past pathogen exposure. The study used immunosequencing to profile the T cell repertoires of hundreds of subjects and linked those repertoires to cytomegalovirus serostatus. In addition to the first cohort of several hundred subjects, a separate validation cohort of 120 different subjects was used. To predict cytomegalovirus infection status, the study brought together high-throughput TCR immunosequencing, statistical association of individual TCRs with disease status, and machine learning. To study patterns of TCR occurrence, a later analysis re-analyzed previously published TCR beta repertoires from 500 to 850 donors and added high-resolution HLA genotyping. The later analysis used no new phenotypic data to find candidate immune exposures, relying instead on TCR beta sequences and their occurrence across donors. An earlier analysis of 587 of the donors applied high-throughput TCR beta sequencing to assess whether each TCR beta V gene segment acted as functional or pseudogenic. Alongside the repertoire data, information on donor age, sex, ethnicity and CMV serostatus was compiled. A later genetic analysis took genome-wide SNP genotypes for about three fifths of the roughly 670 donors and used that subset as a discovery cohort. Every repertoire in the discovery cohort had been generated on one and the same sequencing platform. HLA typing included class I and class II loci at four-digit resolution. Typing coverage differed by locus: A, B, C, DRB1 and DQB1 were typed in about 629-630 donors, DQA1 in 522, DPA1 in 600 to 610, and DPB1 in 400 to 490. Four to six DR-DQ haplotypes were handled as single units for association and clustering because linkage in the cohort was strong. Across 300 to 500 genotyped donors of the cohort, an average of roughly 250,000 unique TCR beta nucleotide sequences per donor were sequenced, and 15% to 20% of those sequences were non-productive.

Preparation of the library involved the immunoSEQ multiplex PCR assay. A mixture of 60 forward primers for TCR Vbeta segments and 13 reverse primers for TCR Jbeta segments was used in the multiplex PCR. Amplification of the CDR3 region of rearranged TCR beta genes was performed with a multiplex PCR assay on genomic DNA. Amplified TCR beta libraries were sequenced as 87-base-pair reads on the Illumina HiSeq System. The authors' pipeline ran thus. In a later analysis, some 80 million unique TCR beta chains were counted across the approximately 640 repertoires, and some 10 million of these chains were shared by at least two donors. To remove PCR and sequencing errors, raw reads were error-corrected and collapsed into unique sequences using a nearest-neighbor algorithm that merged closely related sequences. Alignment of CDR3 sequences to IMGT reference sequences was used to assign V, D and J gene segments. For a sequence to be retained, at least a six-nucleotide match to both a V gene segment and a J gene segment was required. Rearrangements were classified as productive when the CDR3 lacked stop codons and remained in frame with V and J, and all other rearrangements were classified as non-productive. CDR3 was defined according to IMGT convention as the region running from the second conserved V-encoded cysteine to the conserved J-encoded phenylalanine. In an earlier analysis of roughly 580 of the donors, sequences lacking an unambiguous match to a single V gene segment were excluded. In an earlier analysis of roughly 500 of the donors, V segments were called functional above 56.7% productive rearrangements and were called segregating when the between-donor standard deviation exceeded 5%. To diagnose cytomegalovirus status from the catalog of TCR beta chain sequences, a statistical classification framework was built. A later analysis assigned V and J genes by comparing TCR nucleotide sequences with IMGT/GENE-DB human TR gene sequences. Using the TCRdist pipeline, a later analysis assigned CDR3 sequences along with most-parsimonious VDJ recombination scenarios. In a later analysis, each TCR beta chain was defined by its CDR3 amino acid sequence together with its V-gene family, and reads without a unique V-gene family were excluded. A later analysis removed 600 or so highly shared, low-generation-probability nucleotide sequences to deal with suspected cross-contamination and a sequencing artifact. A later analysis calculated a clonal expansion index for each public chain from normalized within-repertoire ranks of inferred template counts. Generation probabilities in a later analysis came from a VDJ recombination model fitted to out-of-frame rearrangements, and those results were checked against IGoR. A later analysis scored TCR-TCR, TCR-HLA and TCR-CMV co-occurrence with hypergeometric tests, applying a repertoire-size bias correction to TCR pairs. In a later analysis, false discovery rates were estimated by permuting HLA or CMV assignments 20 times. In a later analysis, co-occurring TCRs were grouped using DBSCAN, and TCRdist sequence similarity was added for clustering within HLA-allele-positive subsets. Repertoires with fewer than 30,000 or more than 120,000 public chains, plus five repertoires with anomalous nucleotide sharing, were excluded from co-occurrence clustering. The clones in this table, taken by TCRdb from immuneACCESS, are in-frame only. Not every clone is retained; where verified, under half of the shortfall comes from an unresolved V gene, and the cause of the rest is unknown. That table gives V, J and clone size, and the DNA gave D and trimming. For this sample there are 150,000 to 200,000 clones; roughly 80% appear just once. Nearly 8.5% of the sample belongs to the ten largest clones.

Paper-wide results and their limitations: It was suggested by the authors that the approach could potentially be generalized to other disease states and immunological phenotypes. Only TCR beta chains were sequenced in this cohort, and the absence of alpha or paired-chain data limited detectable features. A later genetic analysis reported fewer N-insertions in productive TCRs among donors in an Asian-associated ancestry cluster than the approximately 700-donor mean. In vitro tests confirmed that a few of the cytomegalovirus-associated TCR beta chains recognize cytomegalovirus antigens. In the study, 150 to 200 TCR beta chains were listed as associated with cytomegalovirus. Most CMV-associated TCR beta chains appeared to be HLA-restricted in a later analysis, and the HLA associations seemed to be driven largely by CMV exposure. An association between a missense DCLRE1C variant and V-gene and J-gene trimming of TCR beta chains was found in a later genetic analysis and replicated in an independent cohort. The earlier analysis of approximately 540 of the donors excluded some 16 rarely observed V segments, including chromosome 9 orphons, because counts were too low. A further reported finding was that TCR beta sequences accurately predicted the HLA-A and HLA-B alleles for most subjects in the first cohort. CMV serostatus was the only immune exposure information available for the cohort. Roughly uniform sequencing depth across donors was assumed in presence/absence analyses, although this assumption may not hold. In an earlier analysis of approximately 590 of the donors, most TCR beta V segments appeared in productive rearrangements about 87% or about 30% of the time, broadly matching IMGT annotations. The sequencing pipeline was judged likely to have produced a cluster of highly shared sequence variants as a technical artifact. In a later analysis, TCR association rates were found to vary across HLA loci, with the most associated TCRs seen for DRB1 alleles and the fewest for HLA-C alleles. Because some donors lacked HLA typing at each locus, the association tests relied only on the typed subset. When HLA alleles, especially DR and DQ, strongly co-occurred, TCR associations were difficult to assign to individual alleles. Correlated functional status among segregating V segments might reflect linkage disequilibrium, but an unknown experimental factor could not be ruled out. The classifier was reported to diagnose cytomegalovirus status with high specificity and sensitivity in both the original cohort and the validation cohort. In a later analysis, HLA-associated TCR beta chains showed more clonal expansion and lower generation probabilities than non-associated chains that were equally common. In a later analysis, 16,951 TCR beta sequences were associated with specific HLA alleles at a false discovery rate of 0.05. While some public TCRs were present in many individuals, most TCR sequences turned up only very rarely across donors. A later analysis reported that several top co-occurrence clusters appeared linked to parvovirus B19, influenza, CMV and Epstein-Barr virus.

In regard to this clone: Its antigen is not yet known. Base qualities are not recorded, but no much larger clone differs from it by a single base.

The cohort was made up of 666 healthy bone marrow donors. All cohort members were sampled while nominally healthy, although unrecorded immune exposures were likely present. The donor tested CMV seropositive, placing the donor among the 289 seropositive members of the cohort. A peripheral blood sample was provided by each donor, and peripheral blood mononuclear cells were used for TCR beta sequencing. The Qiagen DNeasy Blood Extraction Kit was used to extract genomic DNA from the blood cell samples. The sequenced material came from PBMCs. This TCR came from a male donor in good health and CMV-seropositive.

The nucleotide sequence is given as TGTGCCAGCACCTCCCCGGGGGGGGTCAATGAGCAGTTCTTC. It is translated as CASTSPGGVNEQFF. The chain is assembled from TRBV28 and TRBJ2-1; a stretch of 8 junction bases matches TRBD2. Inclusive of the bounding cysteine and phenylalanine, the CDR3 is 14 residues long. Only CDR3 DNA is held: 42 bases, read in frame from base 1. V loses 7 bases at its end and J loses 6 bases; junction bases beyond the gene matches: 8. CDR1 and CDR2, looked up from the germline V gene, are MDHEN and SYDVKM. With the rest looked up from the reference TRBV28 and TRBJ2-1 genes rather than sequenced, the full variable domain is DVKVTQSSRYLVKRTGEKVFLECVQDMDHENMFWYRQDPGLGLRLIYFSYDVKMKEKGDIPEGYSVSREKKERFSLILESASTNQTSMYLCASTSPGGVNEQFFGPGTRLTVL.